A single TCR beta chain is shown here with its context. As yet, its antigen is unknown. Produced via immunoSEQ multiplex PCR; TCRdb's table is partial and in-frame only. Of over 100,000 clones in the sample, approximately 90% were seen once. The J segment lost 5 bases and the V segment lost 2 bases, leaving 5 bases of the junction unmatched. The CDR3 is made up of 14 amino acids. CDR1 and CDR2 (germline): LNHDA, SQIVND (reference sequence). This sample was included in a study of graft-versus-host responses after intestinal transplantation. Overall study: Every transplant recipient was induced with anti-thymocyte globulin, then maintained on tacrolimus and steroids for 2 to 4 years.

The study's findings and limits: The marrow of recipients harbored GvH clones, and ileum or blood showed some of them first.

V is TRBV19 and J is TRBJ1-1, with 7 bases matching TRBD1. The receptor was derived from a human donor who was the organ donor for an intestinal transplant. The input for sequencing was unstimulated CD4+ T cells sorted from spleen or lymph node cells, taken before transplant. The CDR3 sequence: CASSIRAGGTEAFF. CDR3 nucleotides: TGTGCCAGTAGTATAAGGGCAGGGGGGACTGAAGCTTTCTTT.